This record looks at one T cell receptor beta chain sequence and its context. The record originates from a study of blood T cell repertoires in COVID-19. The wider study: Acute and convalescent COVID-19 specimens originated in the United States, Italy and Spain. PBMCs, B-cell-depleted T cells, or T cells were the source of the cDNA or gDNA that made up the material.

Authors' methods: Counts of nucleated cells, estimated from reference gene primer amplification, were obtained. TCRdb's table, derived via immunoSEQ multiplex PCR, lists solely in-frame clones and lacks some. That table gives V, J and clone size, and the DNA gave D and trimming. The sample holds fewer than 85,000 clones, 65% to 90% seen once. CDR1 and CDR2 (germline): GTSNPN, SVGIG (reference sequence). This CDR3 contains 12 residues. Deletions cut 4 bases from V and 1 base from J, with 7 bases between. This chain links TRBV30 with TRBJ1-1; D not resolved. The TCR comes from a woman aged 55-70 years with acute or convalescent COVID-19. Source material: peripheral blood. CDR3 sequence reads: CAWKLRNTEAFF. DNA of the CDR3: TGTGCCTGGAAACTGCGGAACACTGAAGCTTTCTTT.